The 18 T cell receptor beta chains reported below all come from one sample, sequenced in a study of blood T cells in healthy people across ages. PCR was performed a second time for about 7 to 11 cycles using a sample-barcoded 5' primer and a J-beta primer mix. TCRdb passed the 5' RACE reads through MiXCR, listing each CDR3 protein once. The data contain some 890,000 distinct CDR3 sequences, just under 30% of them seen just once; the ten biggest clones take up around 9.6%. The same sample was also studied in work on T cells of mothers and their children.

Sequences were obtained from blood. The receptors shown here come from a woman in her forties in good health.

The CDR3 DNA follows: TGTGCCATCAGTGGAACAGGGAACACCGGGGAGCTGTTTTTT. Translation: CAISGTGNTGELFF. This chain connects TRBV10-3 to TRBJ2-2; D is possibly TRBD1 (5 bases). The CDR3 consists of 14 residues. Trimming left V 4 bases short and J 1 base short, with 7 bases between. Germline CDR1 ENHRY, CDR2 SYGVKD.

This clonotype was counted ten times or more. The J gene is TRBJ1-5, the V gene TRBV10-2; TRBD1 matches 9 bases. Germline CDR1 reads WSHSY; CDR2 reads SAAADI. The CDR3 loop spans 13 amino acids. The J segment lost 7 bases and the V segment lost 8 bases, leaving 6 bases of the junction unmatched. The CDR3 region is CASSPGQGQPQHF. The CDR3 coding sequence is TGCGCCAGCTCCCCAGGACAGGGGCAGCCCCAGCATTTT.

J is TRBJ2-2 and V is TRBV9; weak D call: TRBD2 (6 bases). The CDR3 is made up of 15 amino acids. Germline V gives CDR1 SGDLS, CDR2 YYNGEE. V gave up 0 bases and J gave up 4 bases, with 10 bases separating them. The CDR3 nucleotides are TGTGCCAGCAGCGTAGCGGGGGTAGGCACCGGGGAGCTGTTTTTT. Its translation: CASSVAGVGTGELFF.

In this sample, this clonotype turned up many times. The chain employs TRBV12-3 or TRBV12-4 and TRBJ1-2; D gene unclear. The CDR3 totals 13 residues. Trimming removed 3 bases at V and 7 bases at J, with 12 bases between. CDR3 sequence reads: CASSFRQLSGYTF. The CDR3 DNA reads TGTGCCAGCAGTTTTAGACAATTAAGTGGCTACACCTTC.

This chain uses TRBV5-1 with TRBJ2-7; 10 bases are shared with TRBD1. CDR1 SGHRS and CDR2 YFSETQ come from the germline V gene. The V gene end was trimmed by 4 bases and the J gene end by 2 bases; junction bases not matched to a gene: 12. The CDR3 consists of 17 residues. CDR3 protein: CASSLAAGTGDTYEQYF. CDR3 coding DNA: TGCGCCAGCAGCCTAGCTGCAGGGACAGGGGATACCTACGAGCAGTACTTC.

This clonotype was recorded many times. This chain connects TRBV6-1 to TRBJ2-5; 11 nucleotides agree with TRBD2. This CDR3 is 17 amino acids long. CDR1 MNHNS and CDR2 SASEGT come from the germline V gene. Trimming at V came to 4 bases and at J to 4 bases, leaving 11 bases not matched to a gene. The CDR3 DNA is TGTGCCAGCAGTGTTGGGGTTAGCGGGGGGGCTCCAGAGACCCAGTACTTC. It encodes CASSVGVSGGAPETQYF.

In the case of this clonotype: A single base separates this from a much larger clone, so it may be a read error. The J gene is TRBJ2-7, the V gene TRBV9; 10 nucleotides match TRBD2. The trim removed 4 bases at V and 7 bases at J, leaving 11 bases unmatched. The CDR3 spans 15 residues. CDR1 and CDR2 (germline): SGDLS, YYNGEE. CDR3 region: CASSKIAGGKNEQYF. CDR3 sequence (DNA): TGTGCCAGCAGCAAGATAGCGGGGGGCAAGAATGAGCAGTACTTC.

Many counts were recorded for this clonotype. This rearrangement joins TRBV4-3 to TRBJ2-1; 7 bases align to TRBD2. V shed 0 bases and J 4 bases; nucleotides not matched to a gene: 3. This CDR3 spans 15 amino acids. Germline loops: CDR1 LGHNA, CDR2 YSLEER. The CDR3 protein is CASSQDGGGYNEQFF. Here the CDR3 DNA reads TGCGCCAGCAGCCAAGACGGGGGAGGGTACAATGAGCAGTTCTTC.

This clonotype has just a few counts. The rearrangement joins TRBV11-2 to TRBJ2-7, with D unclear. The J call is in doubt because the DNA end fits TRBJ2-5 better. The CDR3 has 13 residues. Germline V lookup: CDR1 SGHAT, CDR2 FQNNGV. The CDR3 protein is CASSLARWETQYF. CDR3 sequence (DNA): TGTGCCAGCAGCTTAGCCCGGTGGGAGACCCAGTACTTC.

The chain has TRBV27 and TRBJ2-7; 9 positions agree with TRBD2. Germline CDR1 and CDR2: MNHEY and SMNVEV (reference sequence). Trimming took 7 bases from V and 2 from J; bases not matched to a gene: 12. The CDR3 is made up of 16 amino acids. CDR3 in amino acids: CASKYGGGRAPYEQYF. The CDR3 nucleotides read TGTGCCAGCAAATATGGGGGCGGGAGGGCCCCCTACGAGCAGTACTTC.

V and J are TRBV25-1 and TRBJ2-7; D perhaps matches TRBD2 (6 bases). Germline values: CDR1 MGHDK, CDR2 SYGVNS. The CDR3 sequence is 13 residues long. Trimming removed 3 bases at V and 10 bases at J, with 16 bases between. This CDR3 reads CASSDTGRDAQYF. As DNA, the CDR3 is TGTGCCAGCAGTGATACCGGGAGAGATGCCCAGTACTTC.

This clonotype was seen repeatedly, ten times or more. The V and J genes are TRBV4-2 and TRBJ2-7, with D possibly matching TRBD1 (5 bases). The CDR3 contains 15 residues. Trimming took off 0 bases at V and 6 bases at J, with 15 bases between the two ends. Germline V CDR1 and CDR2: LGHNA, YNFKEQ. The chain's CDR3 is CASSQDNTGPREQYF. The CDR3 DNA reads TGTGCCAGCAGCCAAGATAATACAGGACCCCGCGAGCAGTACTTC.

This clonotype came up a few times. The CDR3 spells CATSRGGQGAAGYTF. The CDR3 DNA follows: TGTGCCACCAGCAGGGGTGGACAGGGTGCTGCTGGCTACACCTTC. The V gene is TRBV15, the J gene TRBJ1-2, with 8 bases that match TRBD1. Germline CDR1 is LNHNV and CDR2 is YYDKDF (reference sequence). The CDR3 has 15 residues. V shed 3 bases, J shed 7 bases, and the junction held 10 bases outside the gene matches.

Many counts were recorded for this clonotype. The rearrangement links TRBV29-1 to TRBJ2-1, with TRBD1 identical over 7 bases. J was trimmed by 10 bases and V by 1 base; bases with no gene match: 7. From germline, CDR1 is SQVTM and CDR2 ANQGSEA. This CDR3 has 13 amino acids. CDR3 sequence: CSVEGQGVHEQFF. In DNA form, the CDR3 reads TGCAGCGTTGAAGGGCAGGGGGTGCACGAGCAGTTCTTC.

The gene calls are TRBV2 and TRBJ1-4; D is uncertain. Per germline, CDR1 SNHLY and CDR2 FYNNEI. The V end was cut by 3 bases, the J end by 4 bases, with 6 bases between. CDR3 length: 13 residues. The CDR3 loop is CASSEQHNEKLFF. For the CDR3, the DNA is TGTGCCAGCAGTGAGCAGCATAATGAAAAACTGTTTTTT.

CDR3 protein: CATSGLPGTSGKDNEQFF. CDR3 nucleotide sequence: TGTGCCACCAGTGGGCTACCTGGGACTAGCGGGAAGGACAATGAGCAGTTCTTC. V usage is TRBV24-1 and J usage is TRBJ2-1, with 13 bases aligning to TRBD2. The CDR3 is 18 amino acids. Germline V CDR1 and CDR2: KGHDR, SFDVKD. J gave up 5 bases and V 5 bases, and 11 bases lay outside the gene matches.

The table lists this clonotype with a few counts. The chain carries TRBV15 and TRBJ2-5; 8 bases fit TRBD2. This CDR3 spans 18 amino acids. Germline V gives CDR1 LNHNV, CDR2 YYDKDF (reference sequence). V lost 0 bases, J lost 2 bases, and 11 bases stayed unmatched. CDR3 residues: CATSRDAVTAGEQETQYF. DNA of the CDR3: TGTGCCACCAGCAGAGATGCGGTGACAGCGGGGGAACAAGAGACCCAGTACTTC.

Comments on this clonotype: Since a much larger clone is just one base distant, this may be a read error. The CDR3 loop reads CTSSLGRDIVYEQYF. In DNA form, the CDR3 reads TGTACCAGCAGCTTAGGGCGGGACATAGTCTACGAGCAGTACTTC. This chain links TRBV11-2 with TRBJ2-7; D is perhaps TRBD1 or TRBD2 (6 bases each). Germline assignment: CDR1 SGHAT and CDR2 FQNNGV. This CDR3 region has 15 residues.